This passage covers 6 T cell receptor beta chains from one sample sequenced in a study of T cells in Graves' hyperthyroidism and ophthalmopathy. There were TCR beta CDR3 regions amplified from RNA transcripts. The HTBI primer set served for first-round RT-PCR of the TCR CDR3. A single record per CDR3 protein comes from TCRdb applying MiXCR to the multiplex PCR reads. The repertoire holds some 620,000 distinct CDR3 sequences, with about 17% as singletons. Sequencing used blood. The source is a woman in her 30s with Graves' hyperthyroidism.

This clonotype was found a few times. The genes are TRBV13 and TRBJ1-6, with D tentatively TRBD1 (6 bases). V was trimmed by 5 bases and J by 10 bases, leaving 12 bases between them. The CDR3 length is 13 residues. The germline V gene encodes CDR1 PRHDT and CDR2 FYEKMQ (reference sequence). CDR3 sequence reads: CASSTKGVSPLHF. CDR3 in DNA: TGTGCCAGCAGCACTAAGGGGGTATCACCCCTCCACTTT.

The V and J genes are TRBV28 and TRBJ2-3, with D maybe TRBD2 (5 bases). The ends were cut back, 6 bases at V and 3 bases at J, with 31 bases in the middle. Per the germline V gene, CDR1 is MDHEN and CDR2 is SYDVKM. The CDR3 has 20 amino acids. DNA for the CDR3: TGTGCCAGCAGAGGTCCTCTAGCCTACGGATCGATAGAGGAGACAGATACGCAGTATTTT. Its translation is CASRGPLAYGSIEETDTQYF. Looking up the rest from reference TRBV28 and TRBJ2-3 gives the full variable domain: DVKVTQSSRYLVKRTGEKVFLECVQDMDHENMFWYRQDPGLGLRLIYFSYDVKMKEKGDIPEGYSVSREKKERFSLILESASTNQTSMYLCASRGPLAYGSIEETDTQYFGPGTRLTVL.

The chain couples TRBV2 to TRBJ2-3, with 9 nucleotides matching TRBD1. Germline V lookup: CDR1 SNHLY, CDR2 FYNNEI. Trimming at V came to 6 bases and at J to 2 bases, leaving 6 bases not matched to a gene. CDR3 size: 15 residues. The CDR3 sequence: CASRGTGTYTDTQYF. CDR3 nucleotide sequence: TGTGCCAGCAGAGGGACAGGGACTTACACAGATACGCAGTATTTT.

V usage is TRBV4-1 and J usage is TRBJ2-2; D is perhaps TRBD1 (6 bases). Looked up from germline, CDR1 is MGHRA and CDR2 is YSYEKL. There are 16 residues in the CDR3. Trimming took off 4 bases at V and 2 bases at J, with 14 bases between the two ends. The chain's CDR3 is CASSLQGSRNTGELFF. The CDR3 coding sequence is TGCGCCAGCAGCCTCCAGGGGAGTAGAAACACCGGGGAGCTGTTTTTT.

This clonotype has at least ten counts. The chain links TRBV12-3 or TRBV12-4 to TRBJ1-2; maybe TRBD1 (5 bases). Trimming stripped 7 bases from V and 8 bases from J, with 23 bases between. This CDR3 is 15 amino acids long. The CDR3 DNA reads TGTGCCAGCACCTTGGGGCGTGGATCTCTCGGGGGCTACACCTTC. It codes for CASTLGRGSLGGYTF.

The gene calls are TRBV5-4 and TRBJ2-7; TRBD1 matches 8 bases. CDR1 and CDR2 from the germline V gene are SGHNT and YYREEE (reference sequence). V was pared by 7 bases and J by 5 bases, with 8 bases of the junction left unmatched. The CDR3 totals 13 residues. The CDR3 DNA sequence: TGTGCCAGCGGGGGACAGGAGTCCCACGAGCAGTACTTC. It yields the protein CASGGQESHEQYF.